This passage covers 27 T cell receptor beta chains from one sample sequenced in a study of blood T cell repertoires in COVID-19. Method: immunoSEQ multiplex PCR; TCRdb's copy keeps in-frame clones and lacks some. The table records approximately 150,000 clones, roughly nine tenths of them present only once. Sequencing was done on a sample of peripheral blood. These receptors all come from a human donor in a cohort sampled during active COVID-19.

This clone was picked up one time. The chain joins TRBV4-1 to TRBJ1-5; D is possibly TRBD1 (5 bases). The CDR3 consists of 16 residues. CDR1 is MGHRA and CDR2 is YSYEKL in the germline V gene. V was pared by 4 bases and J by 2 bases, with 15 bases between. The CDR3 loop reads CASSPRWGAGNQPQHF. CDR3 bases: TGCGCCAGCAGCCCCCGGTGGGGCGCGGGCAATCAGCCCCAGCATTTT.

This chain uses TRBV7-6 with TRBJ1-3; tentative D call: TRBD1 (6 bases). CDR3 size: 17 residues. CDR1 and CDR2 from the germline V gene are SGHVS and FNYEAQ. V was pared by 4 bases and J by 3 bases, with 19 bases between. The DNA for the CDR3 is TGTGCCAGCAGCTCTGTAACGCCGGGACACCTTGGAAACACCATATATTTT. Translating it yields CASSSVTPGHLGNTIYF.

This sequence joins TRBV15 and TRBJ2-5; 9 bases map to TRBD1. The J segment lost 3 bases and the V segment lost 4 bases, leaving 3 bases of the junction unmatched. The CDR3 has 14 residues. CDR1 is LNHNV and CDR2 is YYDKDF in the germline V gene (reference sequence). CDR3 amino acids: CATSTGTGKETQYF. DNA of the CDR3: TGTGCCACCAGCACCGGGACAGGGAAAGAGACCCAGTACTTC.

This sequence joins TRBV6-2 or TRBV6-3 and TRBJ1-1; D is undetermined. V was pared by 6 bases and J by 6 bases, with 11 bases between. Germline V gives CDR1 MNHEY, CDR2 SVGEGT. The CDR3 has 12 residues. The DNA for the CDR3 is TGTGCCAGCAGCAGACAAATCTCTGAAGCTTTCTTT. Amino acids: CASSRQISEAFF.

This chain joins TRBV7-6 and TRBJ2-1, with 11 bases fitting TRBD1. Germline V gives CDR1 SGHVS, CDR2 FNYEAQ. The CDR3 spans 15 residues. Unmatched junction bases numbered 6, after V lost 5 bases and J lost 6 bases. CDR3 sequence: CASSQGTGGINEQFF. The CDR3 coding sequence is TGTGCCAGCAGCCAAGGGACAGGGGGAATCAATGAGCAGTTCTTC.

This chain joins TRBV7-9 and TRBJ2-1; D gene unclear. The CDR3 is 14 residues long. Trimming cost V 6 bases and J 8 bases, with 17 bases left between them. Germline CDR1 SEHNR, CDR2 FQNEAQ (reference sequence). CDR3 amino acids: CASSLALEVHEQFF. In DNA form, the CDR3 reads TGTGCCAGCAGTCTCGCCCTAGAGGTCCATGAGCAGTTCTTC.

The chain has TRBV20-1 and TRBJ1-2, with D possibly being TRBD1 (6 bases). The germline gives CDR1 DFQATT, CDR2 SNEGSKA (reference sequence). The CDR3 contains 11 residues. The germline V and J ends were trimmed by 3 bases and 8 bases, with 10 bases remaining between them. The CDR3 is CSARRGGGYTF. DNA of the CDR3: TGCAGTGCTAGGCGCGGGGGCGGCTACACCTTC.

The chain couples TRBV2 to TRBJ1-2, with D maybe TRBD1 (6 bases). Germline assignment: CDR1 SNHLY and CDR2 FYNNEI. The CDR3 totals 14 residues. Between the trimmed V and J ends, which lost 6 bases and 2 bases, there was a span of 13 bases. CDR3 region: CASRDSPGNYGYTF. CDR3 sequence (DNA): TGTGCCAGCAGGGACAGTCCAGGGAACTATGGCTACACCTTC.

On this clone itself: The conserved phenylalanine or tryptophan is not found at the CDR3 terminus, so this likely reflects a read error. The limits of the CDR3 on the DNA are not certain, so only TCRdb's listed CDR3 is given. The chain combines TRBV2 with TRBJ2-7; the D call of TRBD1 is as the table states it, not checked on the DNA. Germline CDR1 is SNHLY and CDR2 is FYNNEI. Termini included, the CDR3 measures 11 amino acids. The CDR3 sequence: CASSAETGTYI.

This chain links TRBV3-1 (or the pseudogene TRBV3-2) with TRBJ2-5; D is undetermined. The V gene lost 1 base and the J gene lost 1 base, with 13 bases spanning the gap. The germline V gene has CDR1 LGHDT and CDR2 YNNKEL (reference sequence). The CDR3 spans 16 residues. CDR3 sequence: CASSQGIRAIQETQYF. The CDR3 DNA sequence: TGTGCCAGCAGCCAAGGAATTCGCGCGATCCAAGAGACCCAGTACTTC.

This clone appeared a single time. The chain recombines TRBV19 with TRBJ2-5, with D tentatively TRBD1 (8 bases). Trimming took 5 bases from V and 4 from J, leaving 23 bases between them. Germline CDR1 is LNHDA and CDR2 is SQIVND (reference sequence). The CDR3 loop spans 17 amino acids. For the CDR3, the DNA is TGTGCCAGTAGTTTCCGAGCGGGGAACAGGGGGGGAGAGACCCAGTACTTC. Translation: CASSFRAGNRGGETQYF.

As DNA, the CDR3 is TGTGCCAGCTTCTTATATAGAGTAGATGAGCAGTTCTTC. This codes for CASFLYRVDEQFF. The V gene is TRBV2, the J gene TRBJ2-1; D gene ambiguous. There are 13 residues in the CDR3. Germline V gene data show CDR1 as SNHLY and CDR2 as FYNNEI. V was cut by 8 bases and J by 8 bases, with 16 bases left in between.

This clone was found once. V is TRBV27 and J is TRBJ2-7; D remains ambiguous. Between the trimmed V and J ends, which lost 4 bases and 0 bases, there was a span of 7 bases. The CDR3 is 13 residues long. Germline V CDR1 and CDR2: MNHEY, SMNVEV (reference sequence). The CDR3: CASSSTTSYEQYF. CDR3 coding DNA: TGTGCCAGCAGTTCGACAACCTCCTACGAGCAGTACTTC.

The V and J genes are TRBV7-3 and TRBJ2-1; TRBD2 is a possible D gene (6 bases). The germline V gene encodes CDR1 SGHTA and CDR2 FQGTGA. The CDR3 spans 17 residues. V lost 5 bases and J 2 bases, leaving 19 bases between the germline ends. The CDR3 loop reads CASSLYPTLAAYNEQFF. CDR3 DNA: TGTGCCAGCAGCCTCTACCCCACACTAGCTGCCTACAATGAGCAGTTCTTC.

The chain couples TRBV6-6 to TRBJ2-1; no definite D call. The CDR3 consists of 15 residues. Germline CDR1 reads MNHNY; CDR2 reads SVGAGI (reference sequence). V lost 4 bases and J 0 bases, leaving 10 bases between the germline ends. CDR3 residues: CASSFSSSSYNEQFF. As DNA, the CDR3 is TGTGCCAGCAGTTTCTCCTCGAGCTCCTACAATGAGCAGTTCTTC.

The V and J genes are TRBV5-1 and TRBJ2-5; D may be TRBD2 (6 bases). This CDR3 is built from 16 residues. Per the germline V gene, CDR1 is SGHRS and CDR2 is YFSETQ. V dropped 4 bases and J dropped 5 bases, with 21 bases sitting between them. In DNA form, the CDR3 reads TGCGCCAGCAGCCCTAGCGTGAACATACCTCTTGAGACCCAGTACTTC. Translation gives CASSPSVNIPLETQYF.

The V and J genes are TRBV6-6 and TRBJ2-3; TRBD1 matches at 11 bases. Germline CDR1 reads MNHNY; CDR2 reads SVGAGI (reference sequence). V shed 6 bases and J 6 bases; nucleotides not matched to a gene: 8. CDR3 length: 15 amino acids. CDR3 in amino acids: CASSERTGGSDTQYF. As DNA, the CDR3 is TGTGCCAGCAGCGAAAGGACAGGGGGCAGCGATACGCAGTATTTT.

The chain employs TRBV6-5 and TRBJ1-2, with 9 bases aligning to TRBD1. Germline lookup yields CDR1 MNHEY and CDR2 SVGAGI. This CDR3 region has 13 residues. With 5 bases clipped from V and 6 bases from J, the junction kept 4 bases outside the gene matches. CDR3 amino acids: CASSIQGANGYTF. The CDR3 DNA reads TGTGCCAGCAGTATACAGGGGGCGAATGGCTACACCTTC.

The CDR3 here is CAWSVGTSYEQYF. Here the CDR3 DNA reads TGTGCCTGGAGTGTCGGCACTAGCTACGAGCAGTACTTC. The chain combines TRBV30 with TRBJ2-7, with D maybe TRBD2 (5 bases). Germline V gene data show CDR1 as GTSNPN and CDR2 as SVGIG (reference sequence). With 0 bases removed from V and 3 bases from J, the gap between germline ends came to 9 bases. The CDR3 has 13 amino acids.

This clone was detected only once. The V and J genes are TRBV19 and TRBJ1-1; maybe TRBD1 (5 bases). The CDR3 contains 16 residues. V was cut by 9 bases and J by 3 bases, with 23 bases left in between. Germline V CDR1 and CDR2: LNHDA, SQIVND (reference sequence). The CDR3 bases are TGTGCCAGCCGCGCGGGTTACGAGGGAGGGGACACTGAAGCTTTCTTT. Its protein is CASRAGYEGGDTEAFF.

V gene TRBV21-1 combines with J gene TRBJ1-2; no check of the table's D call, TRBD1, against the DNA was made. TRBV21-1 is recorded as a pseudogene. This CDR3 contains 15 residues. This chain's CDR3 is CASSKAQGADYGYTF. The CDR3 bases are TGTGCCAGCAGCAAAGCTCAGGGGGCTGACTATGGCTACACCTTC.

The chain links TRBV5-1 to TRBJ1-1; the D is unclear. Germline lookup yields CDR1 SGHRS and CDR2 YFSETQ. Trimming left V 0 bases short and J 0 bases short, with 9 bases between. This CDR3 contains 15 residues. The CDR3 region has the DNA TGCGCCAGCAGCTTGGGGTCAGTGATGAACACTGAAGCTTTCTTT. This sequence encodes CASSLGSVMNTEAFF.

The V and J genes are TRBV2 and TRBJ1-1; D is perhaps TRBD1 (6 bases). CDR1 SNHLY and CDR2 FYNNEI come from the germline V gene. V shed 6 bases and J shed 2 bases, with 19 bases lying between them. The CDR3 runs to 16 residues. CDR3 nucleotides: TGTGCCAGCAGCCAATCATTACAGGGCGGAAACACTGAAGCTTTCTTT. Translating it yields CASSQSLQGGNTEAFF. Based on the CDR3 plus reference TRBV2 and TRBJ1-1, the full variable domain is EPEVTQTPSHQVTQMGQEVILRCVPISNHLYFYWYRQILGQKVEFLVSFYNNEISEKSEIFDDQFSVERPDGSNFTLKIRSTKLEDSAMYFCASSQSLQGGNTEAFFGQGTRLTVV.

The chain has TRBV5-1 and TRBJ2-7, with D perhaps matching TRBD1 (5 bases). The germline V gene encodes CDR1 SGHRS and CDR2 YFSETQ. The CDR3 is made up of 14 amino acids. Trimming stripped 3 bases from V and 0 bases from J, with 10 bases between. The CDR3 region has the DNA TGCGCCAGCAGCTCGTACAGGATCTCCTACGAGCAGTACTTC. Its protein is CASSSYRISYEQYF.

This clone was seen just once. CDR3 sequence: CASSSGGSYGYTF. The CDR3 coding sequence is TGCGCCAGCAGCTCCGGCGGGAGCTATGGCTACACCTTC. The chain is built from TRBV5-1 and TRBJ1-2; D ambiguous. This CDR3 is built from 13 residues. V lost 3 bases, J lost 4 bases, and 10 bases lay in between. The germline V gene has CDR1 SGHRS and CDR2 YFSETQ. Full variable domain (remainder filled in from reference TRBV5-1 and TRBJ1-2): KAGVTQTPRYLIKTRGQQVTLSCSPISGHRSVSWYQQTPGQGLQFLFEYFSETQRNKGNFPGRFSGRQFSNSRSEMNVSTLELGDSALYLCASSSGGSYGYTFGSGTRLTVV.

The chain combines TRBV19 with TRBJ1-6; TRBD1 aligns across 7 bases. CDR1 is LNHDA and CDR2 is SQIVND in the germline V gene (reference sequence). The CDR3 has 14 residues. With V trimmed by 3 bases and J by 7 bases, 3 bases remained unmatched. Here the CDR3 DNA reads TGTGCCAGTAGTATCGGGACAGAGAATTCACCCCTCCACTTT. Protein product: CASSIGTENSPLHF.

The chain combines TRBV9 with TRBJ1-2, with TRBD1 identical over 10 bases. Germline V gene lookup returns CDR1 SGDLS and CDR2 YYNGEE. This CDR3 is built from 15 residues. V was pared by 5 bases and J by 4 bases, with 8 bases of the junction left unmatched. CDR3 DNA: TGTGCCAGCAGTGACCGGGACAGGGGTAGCTATGGCTACACCTTC. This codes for CASSDRDRGSYGYTF. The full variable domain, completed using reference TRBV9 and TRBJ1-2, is DSGVTQTPKHLITATGQRVTLRCSPRSGDLSVYWYQQSLDQGLQFLIQYYNGEERAKGNILERFSAQQFPDLHSELNLSSLELGDSALYFCASSDRDRGSYGYTFGSGTRLTVV.